This entry lists 14 T cell receptor beta chains sequenced from one sample in a study of response to subunit inactivated influenza vaccine. TCRdb ran MiXCR on the RT-PCR reads and lists one entry per CDR3 protein. This table holds about 780,000 distinct CDR3 sequences, 18% found once. The sample here was PBMCs from blood, taken 4 to 6 days after vaccination. These receptors were collected from a man aged 45 to 65 who received an inactivated influenza vaccine.

The genes are TRBV21-1 and TRBJ2-7; whether TRBD1, the table's D call, matches the DNA was not checked. TRBV21-1 is a pseudogene segment. This CDR3 has 16 amino acids. The CDR3 here is CASSKVTGVGPYEQYF. CDR3 in DNA: TGTGCCAGCAGCAAAGTGACAGGGGTCGGTCCCTACGAGCAGTACTTC.

The chain couples TRBV28 to TRBJ2-7; 12 positions agree with TRBD2. The CDR3 is made up of 17 amino acids. J lost 1 base, V lost 6 bases, and 10 bases had no gene match. Per germline, CDR1 MDHEN and CDR2 SYDVKM. CDR3 DNA sequence: TGTGCCAGCAGCTTACCTACGACTAGCGGGAGATCCTACGAGCAGTACTTC. This codes for CASSLPTTSGRSYEQYF.

Many counts were recorded for this clonotype. The rearrangement links TRBV5-1 to TRBJ2-1; 9 nucleotides align to TRBD1. Trimming cost V 4 bases and J 3 bases; bases outside gene matches: 5. The CDR3 is 15 amino acids. Germline V gene sequence: CDR1 SGHRS, CDR2 YFSETQ. The CDR3 protein is CASSPGTGFYNEQFF. In DNA, the CDR3 is TGCGCCAGCAGCCCTGGGACAGGGTTCTACAATGAGCAGTTCTTC.

The chain links TRBV21-1 to TRBJ2-1; the DNA was not compared with TRBD1, the D call given in the table. TRBV21-1 is termed a pseudogene. This CDR3 is 17 amino acids long. This CDR3 reads CASSKVPPGAIYNEQFF. The CDR3 nucleotides read TGTGCCAGCAGCAAAGTCCCTCCGGGGGCTATCTACAATGAGCAGTTCTTC.

The chain uses TRBV5-6 and TRBJ2-2; perhaps TRBD2 as D (6 bases). The germline gives CDR1 SGHDT, CDR2 YYEEEE. V was pared by 2 bases and J by 1 base, with 12 bases between. The CDR3 has 16 amino acids. The CDR3 loop is CASSFAGRGNTGELFF. DNA for the CDR3: TGTGCCAGCAGCTTCGCGGGGCGCGGGAACACCGGGGAGCTGTTTTTT.

J is TRBJ2-1 and V is TRBV5-1; TRBD2 matches 7 bases. The J segment lost 5 bases and the V segment lost 0 bases, leaving 5 bases of the junction unmatched. The CDR3 is 15 residues long. CDR1 and CDR2 (germline): SGHRS, YFSETQ. The CDR3 DNA sequence: TGCGCCAGCAGCTTGGGAAGCGGGAAAAACAATGAGCAGTTCTTC. Translating it yields CASSLGSGKNNEQFF.

V usage is TRBV5-1 and J usage is TRBJ2-3; 11 bases match TRBD1. With 4 bases clipped from V and 4 bases from J, the junction kept 8 bases outside the gene matches. The CDR3 covers 16 residues. CDR1 is SGHRS, CDR2 YFSETQ, per germline. The CDR3 loop reads CASSPARTGGADTQYF. The CDR3 DNA is TGCGCCAGCAGCCCCGCCCGGACAGGGGGCGCAGATACGCAGTATTTT.

V gene TRBV5-5 combines with J gene TRBJ1-3; unclear D gene. V gave up 2 bases and J gave up 0 bases, with 15 bases separating them. The CDR3 has 17 amino acids. The germline CDR1 and CDR2 sequences are SGHKS and YYEKEE (reference sequence). The CDR3 protein is CASSFTLVYGSGNTIYF. CDR3 bases: TGTGCCAGCAGCTTTACCTTGGTCTACGGCTCTGGAAACACCATATATTTT.

This clonotype occurred a few times. This sequence joins TRBV6-5 and TRBJ2-1; 14 positions match TRBD2. Germline-derived CDR1 and CDR2 are MNHEY and SVGAGI. CDR3 length: 19 amino acids. V shed 2 bases and J 1 base; nucleotides not matched to a gene: 7. As DNA, the CDR3 is TGTGCCAGCAGTTACACCGGACTAGCGGGGGGTGGTTCCTACAATGAGCAGTTCTTC. Its translation: CASSYTGLAGGGSYNEQFF.

There are many counts of this clonotype. The V gene is TRBV28, the J gene TRBJ2-2, with 9 bases that match TRBD1. CDR1 and CDR2 from the germline V gene are MDHEN and SYDVKM. The CDR3 spans 19 residues. J was trimmed by 6 bases and V by 5 bases; bases with no gene match: 19. The CDR3 nucleotides are TGTGCCAGCAGTACCCTGTCCGGGACAGGGACAAGATCTCCCGGGGAGCTGTTTTTT. This codes for CASSTLSGTGTRSPGELFF.

The sample holds one count of this clonotype. V gene TRBV28 combines with J gene TRBJ2-1, with D tentatively TRBD1 (5 bases). The CDR3 totals 15 residues. Germline-derived CDR1 and CDR2 are MDHEN and SYDVKM. Trimming stripped 2 bases from V and 2 bases from J, with 10 bases between. CDR3 in DNA: TGTGCCAGCAGTTTAAAGGGGTGGCCCTACAATGAGCAGTTCTTC. Its protein product is CASSLKGWPYNEQFF.

In its sample, this clonotype was seen a few times. J is TRBJ2-1 and V is TRBV28; maybe TRBD2 (5 bases). Germline V gene lookup returns CDR1 MDHEN and CDR2 SYDVKM. V was clipped by 10 bases and J by 8 bases, with 21 bases between them. The CDR3 length is 14 residues. The CDR3 DNA follows: TGTGCCACACATCGACGGCAGAGGGTCTATGAGCAGTTCTTC. It yields the protein CATHRRQRVYEQFF.

V usage is TRBV5-8 and J usage is TRBJ1-4; no definite D call. Germline loops: CDR1 SGHTS, CDR2 YDEGEE. The CDR3 contains 14 residues. V dropped 7 bases and J dropped 1 base, with 11 bases sitting between them. In nucleotides, the CDR3 is TGTGCCAGCGCCTCGTCAGGAACTAATGAAAAACTGTTTTTT. It codes for CASASSGTNEKLFF. Combining the CDR3 with reference TRBV5-8 and TRBJ1-4 gives the whole variable domain EAGVTQSPTHLIKTRGQQATLRCSPISGHTSVYWYQQALGLGLQFLLWYDEGEERNRGNFPPRFSGRQFPNYSSELNVNALELEDSALYLCASASSGTNEKLFFGSGTQLSVL.

The chain uses TRBV6-1 and TRBJ1-2; D not resolved. Germline CDR1 is MNHNS and CDR2 is SASEGT. Trimming removed 4 bases from V and 5 bases from J, with 11 bases in between. The CDR3 loop spans 13 amino acids. Here the CDR3 DNA reads TGTGCCAGCAGTGTTGACGATCTTTATGGCTACACCTTC. This gives the protein CASSVDDLYGYTF.